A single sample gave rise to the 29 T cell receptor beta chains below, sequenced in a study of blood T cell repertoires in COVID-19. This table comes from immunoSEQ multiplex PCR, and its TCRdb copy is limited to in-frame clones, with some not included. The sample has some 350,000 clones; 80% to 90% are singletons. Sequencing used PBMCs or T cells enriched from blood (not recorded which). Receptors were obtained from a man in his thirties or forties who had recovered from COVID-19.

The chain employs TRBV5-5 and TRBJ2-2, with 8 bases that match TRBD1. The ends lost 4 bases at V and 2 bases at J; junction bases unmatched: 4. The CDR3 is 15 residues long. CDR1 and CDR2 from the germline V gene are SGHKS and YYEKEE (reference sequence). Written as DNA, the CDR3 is TGTGCCAGCAGCCGGACAGGGCTCAACACCGGGGAGCTGTTTTTT. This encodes CASSRTGLNTGELFF.

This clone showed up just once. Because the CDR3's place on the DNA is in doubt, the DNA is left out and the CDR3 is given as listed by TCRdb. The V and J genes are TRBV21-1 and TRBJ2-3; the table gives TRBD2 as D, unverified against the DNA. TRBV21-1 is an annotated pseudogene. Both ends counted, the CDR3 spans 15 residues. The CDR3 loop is CARTGVGLGTDTQYF.

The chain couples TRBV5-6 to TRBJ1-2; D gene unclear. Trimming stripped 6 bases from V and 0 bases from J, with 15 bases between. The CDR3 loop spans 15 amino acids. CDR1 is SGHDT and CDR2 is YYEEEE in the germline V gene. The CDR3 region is CASTPIPQANYGYTF. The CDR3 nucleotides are TGTGCCAGCACCCCCATCCCCCAGGCTAACTATGGCTACACCTTC.

The DNA of the CDR3 is TGCAGCGTTGAAGCTACGACAGGGGTCCCCTACGAGCAGTACTTC. Translated: CSVEATTGVPYEQYF. The gene calls are TRBV29-1 and TRBJ2-7; 8 bases are a match to TRBD1. The V gene end was trimmed by 1 base and the J gene end by 2 bases; junction bases not matched to a gene: 7. CDR1 and CDR2 from the germline V gene are SQVTM and ANQGSEA. The CDR3 has 15 amino acids.

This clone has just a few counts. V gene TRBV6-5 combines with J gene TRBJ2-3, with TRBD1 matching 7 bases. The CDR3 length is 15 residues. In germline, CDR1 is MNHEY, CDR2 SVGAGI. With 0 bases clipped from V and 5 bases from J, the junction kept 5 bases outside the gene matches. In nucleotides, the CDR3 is TGTGCCAGCAGTTACTCGACAGGGTTGGGAGATACGCAGTATTTT. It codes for CASSYSTGLGDTQYF.

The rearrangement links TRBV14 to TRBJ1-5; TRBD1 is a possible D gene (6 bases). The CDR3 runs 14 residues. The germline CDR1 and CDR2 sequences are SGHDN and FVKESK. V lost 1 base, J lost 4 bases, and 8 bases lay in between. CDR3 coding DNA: TGTGCCAGCAGCCAAGTCACAGGGAATCAGCCCCAGCATTTT. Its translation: CASSQVTGNQPQHF.

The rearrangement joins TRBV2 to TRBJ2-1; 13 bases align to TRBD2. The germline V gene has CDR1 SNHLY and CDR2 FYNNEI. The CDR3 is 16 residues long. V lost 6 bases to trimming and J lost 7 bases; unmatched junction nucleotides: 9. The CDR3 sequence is CASRTLAGGFRNEQFF. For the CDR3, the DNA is TGTGCCAGCAGGACACTAGCGGGGGGGTTCAGGAATGAGCAGTTCTTC. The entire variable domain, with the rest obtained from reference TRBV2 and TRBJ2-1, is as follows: EPEVTQTPSHQVTQMGQEVILRCVPISNHLYFYWYRQILGQKVEFLVSFYNNEISEKSEIFDDQFSVERPDGSNFTLKIRSTKLEDSAMYFCASRTLAGGFRNEQFFGPGTRLTVL.

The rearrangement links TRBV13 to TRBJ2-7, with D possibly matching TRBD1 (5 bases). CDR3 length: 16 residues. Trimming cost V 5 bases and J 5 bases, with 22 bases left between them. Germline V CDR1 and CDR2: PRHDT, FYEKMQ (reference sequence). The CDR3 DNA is TGTGCCAGCAGCCCCCTGGGGCTAGACGGGCAGCACGAGCAGTACTTC. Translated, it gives CASSPLGLDGQHEQYF.

CDR3 loop: CASSILAGGASETQYF. CDR3 coding DNA: TGTGCCAGCAGTATACTAGCGGGGGGAGCATCAGAGACCCAGTACTTC. The rearrangement uses TRBV2 and TRBJ2-5, with 12 bases that match TRBD2. The CDR3 length is 16 residues. CDR1 and CDR2 from the germline V gene are SNHLY and FYNNEI. The V gene end was trimmed by 5 bases and the J gene end by 4 bases; junction bases not matched to a gene: 8.

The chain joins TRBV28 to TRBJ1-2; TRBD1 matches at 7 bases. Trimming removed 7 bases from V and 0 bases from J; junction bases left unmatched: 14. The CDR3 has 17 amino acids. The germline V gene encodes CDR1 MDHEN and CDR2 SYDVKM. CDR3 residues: CASTSPLEGASNYGYTF. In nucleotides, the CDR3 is TGTGCCAGCACTTCCCCTTTGGAGGGGGCATCTAACTATGGCTACACCTTC.

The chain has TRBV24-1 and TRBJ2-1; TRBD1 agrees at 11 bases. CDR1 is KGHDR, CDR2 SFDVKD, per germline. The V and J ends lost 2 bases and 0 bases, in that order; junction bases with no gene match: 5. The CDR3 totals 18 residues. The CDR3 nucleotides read TGTGCCACCAGTGATTCGGGACAGGGGGGCCCCTCCTACAATGAGCAGTTCTTC. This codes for CATSDSGQGGPSYNEQFF.

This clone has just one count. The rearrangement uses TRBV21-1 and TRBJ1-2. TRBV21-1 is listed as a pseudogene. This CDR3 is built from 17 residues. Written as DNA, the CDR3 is TGTGCCAGCAGCAAAGTGTGTCCGGACTTGCTTAACTATGGCTACACCTTC. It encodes CASSKVCPDLLNYGYTF.

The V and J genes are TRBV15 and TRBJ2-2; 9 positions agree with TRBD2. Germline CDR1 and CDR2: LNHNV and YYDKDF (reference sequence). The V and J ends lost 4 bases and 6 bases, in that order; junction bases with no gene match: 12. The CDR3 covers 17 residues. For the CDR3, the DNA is TGTGCCACCAGCACGTCCATCCGCGGGGGGGCGTCCGGGGAGCTGTTTTTT. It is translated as CATSTSIRGGASGELFF.

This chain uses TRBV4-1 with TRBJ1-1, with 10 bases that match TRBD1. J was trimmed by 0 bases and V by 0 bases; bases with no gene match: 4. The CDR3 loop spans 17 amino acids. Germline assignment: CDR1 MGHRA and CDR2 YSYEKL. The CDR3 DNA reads TGCGCCAGCAGCCAAGACCGGGACAGGGGACTGAACACTGAAGCTTTCTTT. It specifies CASSQDRDRGLNTEAFF.

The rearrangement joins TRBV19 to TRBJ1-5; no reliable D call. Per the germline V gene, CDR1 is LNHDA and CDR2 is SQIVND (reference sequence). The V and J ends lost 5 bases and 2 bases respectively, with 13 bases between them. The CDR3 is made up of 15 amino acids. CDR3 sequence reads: CASSVEALGNQPQHF. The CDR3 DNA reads TGTGCCAGTAGTGTCGAGGCCCTGGGCAATCAGCCCCAGCATTTT.

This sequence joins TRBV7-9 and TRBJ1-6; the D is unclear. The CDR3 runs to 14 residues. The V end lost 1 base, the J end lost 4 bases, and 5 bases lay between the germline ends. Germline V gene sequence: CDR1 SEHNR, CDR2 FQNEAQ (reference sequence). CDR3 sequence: CASSLDLYNSPLHF. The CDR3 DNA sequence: TGTGCCAGCAGCTTAGATTTATATAATTCACCCCTCCACTTT.

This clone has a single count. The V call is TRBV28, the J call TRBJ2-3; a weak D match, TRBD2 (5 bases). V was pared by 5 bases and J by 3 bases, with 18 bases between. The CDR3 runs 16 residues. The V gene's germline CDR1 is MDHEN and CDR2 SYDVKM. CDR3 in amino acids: CASSLRTRPGTDTQYF. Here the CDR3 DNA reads TGTGCCAGCAGTCTGCGGACCCGGCCGGGAACAGATACGCAGTATTTT.

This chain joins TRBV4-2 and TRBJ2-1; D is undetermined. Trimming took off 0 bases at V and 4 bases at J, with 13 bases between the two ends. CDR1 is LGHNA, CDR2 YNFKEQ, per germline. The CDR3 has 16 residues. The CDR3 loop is CASSQDGLSDYNEQFF. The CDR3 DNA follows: TGTGCCAGCAGCCAAGATGGGCTCTCGGATTACAATGAGCAGTTCTTC.

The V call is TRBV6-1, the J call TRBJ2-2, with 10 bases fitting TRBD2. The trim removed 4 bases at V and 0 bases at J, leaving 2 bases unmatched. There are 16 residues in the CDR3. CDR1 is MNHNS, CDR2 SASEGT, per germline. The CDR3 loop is CASSGLAGANTGELFF. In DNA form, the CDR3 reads TGTGCCAGCAGTGGGCTAGCGGGGGCGAACACCGGGGAGCTGTTTTTT.

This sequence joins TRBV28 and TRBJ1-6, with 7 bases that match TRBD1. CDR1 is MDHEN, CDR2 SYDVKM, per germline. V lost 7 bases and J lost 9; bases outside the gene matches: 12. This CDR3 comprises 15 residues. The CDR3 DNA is TGTGCCAGCAAGGCAGGGGGAGGTGGATTTTCACCCCTCCACTTT. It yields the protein CASKAGGGGFSPLHF. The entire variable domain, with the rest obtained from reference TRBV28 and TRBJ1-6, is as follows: DVKVTQSSRYLVKRTGEKVFLECVQDMDHENMFWYRQDPGLGLRLIYFSYDVKMKEKGDIPEGYSVSREKKERFSLILESASTNQTSMYLCASKAGGGGFSPLHFGNGTRLTVT.

The chain's CDR3 is CASSLPDRNSPLHF. As DNA, the CDR3 is TGCGCCAGCAGCCTGCCCGACAGGAATTCACCCCTCCACTTT. This chain links TRBV5-1 with TRBJ1-6; possible D gene TRBD1, 6 bases. The V and J ends lost 4 bases and 7 bases respectively, with 12 bases between them. This CDR3 contains 14 residues. The germline gives CDR1 SGHRS, CDR2 YFSETQ.

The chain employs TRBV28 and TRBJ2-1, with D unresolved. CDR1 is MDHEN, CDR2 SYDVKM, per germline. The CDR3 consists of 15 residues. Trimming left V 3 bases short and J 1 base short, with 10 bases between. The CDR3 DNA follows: TGTGCCAGCAGTTTTTTCAGAGGATCCTACAATGAGCAGTTCTTC. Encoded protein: CASSFFRGSYNEQFF.

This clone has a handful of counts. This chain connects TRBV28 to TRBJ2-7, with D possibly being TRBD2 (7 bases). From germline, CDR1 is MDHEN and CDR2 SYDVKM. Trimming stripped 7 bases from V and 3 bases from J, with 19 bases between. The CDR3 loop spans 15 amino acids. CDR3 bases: TGTGCCAGCATATCTACAGGGTCGGGGGGCTACGAGCAGTACTTC. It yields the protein CASISTGSGGYEQYF. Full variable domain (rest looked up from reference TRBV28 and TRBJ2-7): DVKVTQSSRYLVKRTGEKVFLECVQDMDHENMFWYRQDPGLGLRLIYFSYDVKMKEKGDIPEGYSVSREKKERFSLILESASTNQTSMYLCASISTGSGGYEQYFGPGTRLTVT.

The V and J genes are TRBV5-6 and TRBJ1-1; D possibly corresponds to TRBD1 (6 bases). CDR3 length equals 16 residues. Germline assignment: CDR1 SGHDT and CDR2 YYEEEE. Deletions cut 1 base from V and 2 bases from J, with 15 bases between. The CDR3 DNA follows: TGTGCCAGCAGCTTGAGAGGCTGGGGACACAACACTGAAGCTTTCTTT. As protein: CASSLRGWGHNTEAFF.

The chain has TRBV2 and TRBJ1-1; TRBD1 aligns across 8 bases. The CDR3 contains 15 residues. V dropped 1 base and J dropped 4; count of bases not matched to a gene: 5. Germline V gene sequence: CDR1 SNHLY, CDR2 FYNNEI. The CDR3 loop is CASSEEQGVGTEAFF. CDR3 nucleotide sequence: TGTGCCAGCAGTGAAGAACAGGGGGTAGGCACTGAAGCTTTCTTT.

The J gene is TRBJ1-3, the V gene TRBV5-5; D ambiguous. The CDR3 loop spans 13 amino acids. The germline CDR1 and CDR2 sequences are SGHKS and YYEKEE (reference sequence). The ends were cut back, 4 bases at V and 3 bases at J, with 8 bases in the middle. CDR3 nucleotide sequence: TGTGCCAGCAGCCTGGACGGTGGAAACACCATATATTTT. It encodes CASSLDGGNTIYF.

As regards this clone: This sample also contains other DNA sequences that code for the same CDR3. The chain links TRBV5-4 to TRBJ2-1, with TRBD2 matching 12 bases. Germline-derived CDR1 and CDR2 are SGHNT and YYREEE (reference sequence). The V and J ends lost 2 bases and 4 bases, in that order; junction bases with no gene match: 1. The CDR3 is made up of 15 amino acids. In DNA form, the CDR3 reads TGTGCCAGCAGCTTCGGACTAGCGGGGTACAATGAGCAGTTCTTC. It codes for CASSFGLAGYNEQFF.

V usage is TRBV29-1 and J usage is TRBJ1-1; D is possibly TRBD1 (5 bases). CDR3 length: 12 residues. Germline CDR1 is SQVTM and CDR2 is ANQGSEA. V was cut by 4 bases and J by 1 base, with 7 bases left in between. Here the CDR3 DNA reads TGCAGCGTTGCCCAGGGGAACACTGAAGCTTTCTTT. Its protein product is CSVAQGNTEAFF.

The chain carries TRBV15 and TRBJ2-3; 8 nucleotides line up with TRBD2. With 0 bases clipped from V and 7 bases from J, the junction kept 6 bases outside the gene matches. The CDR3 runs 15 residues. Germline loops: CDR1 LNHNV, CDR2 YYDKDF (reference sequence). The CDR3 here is CATSRDGGGRNTQYF. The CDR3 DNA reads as TGTGCCACCAGCAGAGACGGGGGGGGCAGAAATACGCAGTATTTT.